This T cell receptor (beta chain) was identified during a study of shared clonotypes between healthy human individuals. Study observations and caveats: Tissues were not sampled, only blood, and their repertoires likely differ. Clonotypes shared by all four donors outscored non-shared clonotypes in generation probability. With four donors compared, about 5% of naive CD4 clonotypes were shared.

Template for every sorted-subset replicate PCR totaled about 0.2 ug DNA, tens of thousands of T cell genomes. Profiled with immunoSEQ multiplex PCR; TCRdb holds only in-frame clones, not every one. Here the sample spans roughly 1 million clones, 65% to 75% being singletons. The CDR3 extends over 12 amino acids. Germline CDR1 is SQVTM and CDR2 is ANQGSEA. V was trimmed by 4 bases and J by 11 bases, leaving 17 bases between them. Notes on this clone: The target antigen is unknown.

The TCR was taken from a man aged 18 to 29 in good health. Sequences were obtained from memory CD4+ T cells sorted from blood. Subset defined: CD45RA-negative fraction. J is TRBJ2-5 and V is TRBV29-1; D may be TRBD2 (6 bases). Here the CDR3 reads CSVVFPGREQYF. The CDR3 bases are TGCAGCGTTGTTTTTCCGGGCCGGGAGCAGTACTTC.